This TCR beta chain was observed in a study of T cell responses to AZD1222 COVID-19 vaccine (dated by TCRdb to about 2021). Turning to the overall study: A total of about 240 trial participants underwent TCR sequencing, of whom 200 to 220 received two doses of AZD1222 and roughly 25 received two doses of the MenACWY control vaccine. Trial participants were enrolled into age subgroups of 18-55, 56-69 and 70-plus years, which contained 148, 28 and 57 TCR-sequenced participants, respectively.

This specimen's time point label, interpreted: about 28 days (+/-7) after the second vaccine dose. AZD1222 recipients with second doses at about 4 weeks or about 12 weeks were pooled, because spike-specific TCR depth and breadth did not differ between schedules. Samples from vaccinated people were obtained from the UK trials COV001 and COV002, which included a single-blind randomized controlled phase 2/3 trial of AZD1222 (ChAdOx1 nCoV-19) in healthy adults. Trial participant PBMC samples were collected at day 0 and day 28 after the second dose for TCRbeta chain sequencing. Deletion took 2 bases off V and 0 bases off J, with a span of 11 bases between the germline ends. CDR1 SGHVS and CDR2 FNYEAQ were looked up in the germline V gene. The CDR3 runs 15 amino acids, cysteine and phenylalanine included. The DNA shown is the 45-base CDR3, in frame from base 1. Overall study results and their limits: The 56-69-year group was small, and its depth increase did not reach significance, likely because of low power. CD4 TCRs associated with the vaccine covered the entire spike protein, and the dominant responses were in regions 160-218 and 743-854. A significant rise in spike-specific TCR breadth and depth was observed after two AZD1222 doses relative to day 0 and relative to MenACWY recipients. Participants were mostly white British, with more females than males. The authors suggested clonal diversity may have been underestimated. Conclusions about previously exposed vaccinees are limited, since just a handful of AZD1222 recipients were seropositive for SARS-CoV-2 at baseline. Because no day 14 peak-response samples were available, the repertoires could be characterized only after the peak T cell response. Reportedly, almost half of the unique spike-specific TCRs recognized epitopes lying outside the regions that are mutated in the B.1.351 and B.1.1.7 variants.

The CDR3 regions of human TCRbeta chains were analyzed by immunosequencing. For the original study's pipeline: TCRs in the repertoires were compared against a reference library of SARS-CoV-2-specific TCRs that had been generated with the MIRA antigen-specificity platform. Breadth meant the fraction of unique TCRs that were SARS-CoV-2-associated, whereas depth meant the fraction of total T cells that were SARS-CoV-2-associated. Each spike-specific TCR was assigned to its reactive spike region and to a CD4 or CD8 class using the MIRA data. Log10-transformed breadth and depth values were compared by one-way ANOVA with Sidak's multiple comparisons tests. The immuneACCESS repertoire file appears here via TCRdb, limited to in-frame rearrangements. These files lack a portion of the clones; in checked studies, under half of the deficit traces to unresolved V genes, and the cause of the others is not known. That table supplies the V and J calls and clone size; D and trimming were determined from the DNA. The sample profile shows tens of thousands of clones; 89% of them were found once. The ten largest clones add up to about 28% of the sample.

Concerning this clone itself: Its antigen remains unidentified. No qualities accompany the bases; no much larger clone lies one base away.

This receptor was taken from an adult who received the AZD1222 COVID-19 vaccine. The sample consisted of peripheral blood, taken 28 days after the second AZD1222 dose. The chain employs TRBV7-6 and TRBJ2-7; TRBD1 is perhaps the D gene, given 5 matching bases. The base sequence is TGTGCCAGCAGCTTACGTGGACACAACTCCTACGAGCAGTACTTC. Translated, it reads CASSLRGHNSYEQYF.